This entry concerns a single T cell receptor beta chain. No antigen is known for it. The data stem from a study of identifying expanded T cells in peripheral blood. Collection occurred without any documented infections or immune events in donors. Broader study findings: Approximately two-week clone count variance significantly increased as total template count grew.

Data came from immunoSEQ multiplex PCR; TCRdb stores just in-frame clones and leaves some out. The sample records 50,000 to 60,000 clones, around 82% being singletons. This CDR3 has 13 amino acids. Germline V gives CDR1 SGHVS, CDR2 FQNEAQ. Trimming took 5 bases from V and 6 from J; bases not matched to a gene: 7. The J gene is TRBJ2-7, the V gene TRBV7-8, with TRBD1 matching over 7 bases. Sequenced material: blood. This sequence originates from a person aged 18-70 years in good health. The CDR3 nucleotides read TGTGCCAGCAGCCTGTGGACAGGCGGCGAGCAGTACGTC. It translates to CASSLWTGGEQYV.